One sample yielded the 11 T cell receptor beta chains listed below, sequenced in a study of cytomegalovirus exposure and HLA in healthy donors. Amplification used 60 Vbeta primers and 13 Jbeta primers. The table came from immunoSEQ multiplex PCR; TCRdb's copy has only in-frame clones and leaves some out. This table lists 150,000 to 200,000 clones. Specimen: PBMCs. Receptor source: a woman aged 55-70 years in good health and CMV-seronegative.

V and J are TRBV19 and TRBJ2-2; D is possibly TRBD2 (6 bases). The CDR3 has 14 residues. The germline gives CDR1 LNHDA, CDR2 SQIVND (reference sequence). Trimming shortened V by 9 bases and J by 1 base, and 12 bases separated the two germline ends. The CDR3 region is CASHRGGNTGELFF. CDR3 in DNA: TGTGCCAGCCATCGGGGAGGGAACACCGGGGAGCTGTTTTTT.

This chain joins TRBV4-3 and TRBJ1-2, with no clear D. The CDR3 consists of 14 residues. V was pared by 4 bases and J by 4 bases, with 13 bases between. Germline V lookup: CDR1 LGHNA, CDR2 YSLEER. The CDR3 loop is CASSPRLGSYGYTF. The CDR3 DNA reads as TGCGCCAGCAGCCCGCGGTTAGGCAGCTATGGCTACACCTTC.

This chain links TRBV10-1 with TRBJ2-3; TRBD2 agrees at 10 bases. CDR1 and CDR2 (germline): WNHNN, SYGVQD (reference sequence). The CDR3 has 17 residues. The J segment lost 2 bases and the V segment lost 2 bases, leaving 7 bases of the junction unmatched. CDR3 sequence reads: CASSEVASGGLTDTQYF. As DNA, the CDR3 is TGCGCCAGCAGTGAGGTTGCTAGCGGGGGACTCACAGATACGCAGTATTTT.

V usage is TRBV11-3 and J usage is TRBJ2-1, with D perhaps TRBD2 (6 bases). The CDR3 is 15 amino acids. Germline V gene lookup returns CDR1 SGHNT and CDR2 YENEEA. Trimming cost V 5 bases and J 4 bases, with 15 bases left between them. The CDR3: CASSPTDAGYNEQFF. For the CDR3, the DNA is TGTGCCAGCAGCCCTACTGATGCGGGGTACAATGAGCAGTTCTTC. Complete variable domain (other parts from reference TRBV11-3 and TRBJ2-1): EAGVVQSPRYKIIEKKQPVAFWCNPISGHNTLYWYLQNLGQGPELLIRYENEEAVDDSQLPKDRFSAERLKGVDSTLKIQPAELGDSAVYLCASSPTDAGYNEQFFGPGTRLTVL.

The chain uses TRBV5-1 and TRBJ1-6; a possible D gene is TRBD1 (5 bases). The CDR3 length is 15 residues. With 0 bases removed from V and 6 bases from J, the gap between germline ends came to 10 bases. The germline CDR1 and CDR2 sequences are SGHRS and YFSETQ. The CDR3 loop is CASSLEDIINSPLHF. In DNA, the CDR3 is TGCGCCAGCAGCTTGGAGGACATCATTAATTCACCCCTCCACTTT.

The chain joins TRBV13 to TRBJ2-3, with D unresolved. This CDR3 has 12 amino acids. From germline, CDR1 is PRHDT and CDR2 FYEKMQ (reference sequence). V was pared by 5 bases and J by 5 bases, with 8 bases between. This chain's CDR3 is CASSASVDTQYF. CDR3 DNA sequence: TGTGCCAGCAGCGCCTCAGTAGATACGCAGTATTTT.

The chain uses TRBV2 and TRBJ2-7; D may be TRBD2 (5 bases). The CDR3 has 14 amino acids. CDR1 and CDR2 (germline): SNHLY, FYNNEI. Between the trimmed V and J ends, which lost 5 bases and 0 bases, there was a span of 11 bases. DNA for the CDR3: TGTGCCAGCAGTTTTACCCGGGGCTCCTACGAGCAGTACTTC. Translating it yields CASSFTRGSYEQYF.

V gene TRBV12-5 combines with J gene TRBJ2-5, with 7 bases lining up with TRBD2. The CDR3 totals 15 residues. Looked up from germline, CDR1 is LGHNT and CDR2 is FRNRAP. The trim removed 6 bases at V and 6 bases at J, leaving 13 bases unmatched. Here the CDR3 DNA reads TGTGCTAGTGGCCCAGCGGGGAGATCTAATCAGACCCAGTACTTC. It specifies CASGPAGRSNQTQYF.

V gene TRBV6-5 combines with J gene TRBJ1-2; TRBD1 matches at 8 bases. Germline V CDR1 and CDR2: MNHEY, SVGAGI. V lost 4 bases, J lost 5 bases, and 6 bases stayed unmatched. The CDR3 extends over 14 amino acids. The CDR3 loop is CASSSTTGDYGYTF. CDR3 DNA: TGTGCCAGCAGTTCGACGACAGGGGATTATGGCTACACCTTC.

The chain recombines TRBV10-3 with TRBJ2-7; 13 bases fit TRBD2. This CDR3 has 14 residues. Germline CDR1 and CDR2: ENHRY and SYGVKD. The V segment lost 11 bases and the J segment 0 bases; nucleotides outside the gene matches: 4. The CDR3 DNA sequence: TGTGCCTCCGGACTAGCGGGGGTCTCCTACGAGCAGTACTTC. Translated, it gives CASGLAGVSYEQYF.

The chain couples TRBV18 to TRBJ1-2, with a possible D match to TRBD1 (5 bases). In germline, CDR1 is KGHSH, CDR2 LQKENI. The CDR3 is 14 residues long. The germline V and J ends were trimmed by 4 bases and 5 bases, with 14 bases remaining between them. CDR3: CASSLDLGTYGYTF. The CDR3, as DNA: TGTGCCAGCTCACTAGATCTGGGGACTTATGGCTACACCTTC.